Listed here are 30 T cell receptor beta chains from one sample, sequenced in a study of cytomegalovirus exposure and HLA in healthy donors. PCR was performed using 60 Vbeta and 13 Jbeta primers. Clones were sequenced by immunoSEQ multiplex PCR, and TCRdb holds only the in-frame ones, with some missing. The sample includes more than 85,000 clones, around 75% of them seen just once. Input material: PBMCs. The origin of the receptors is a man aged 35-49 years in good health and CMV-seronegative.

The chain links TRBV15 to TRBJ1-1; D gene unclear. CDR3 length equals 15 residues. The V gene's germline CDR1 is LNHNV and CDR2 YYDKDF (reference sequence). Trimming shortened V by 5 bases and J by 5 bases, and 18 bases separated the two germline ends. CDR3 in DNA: TGTGCCACCAGCCCTGGAGGGTCTGCGGGAACTGAAGCTTTCTTT. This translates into CATSPGGSAGTEAFF.

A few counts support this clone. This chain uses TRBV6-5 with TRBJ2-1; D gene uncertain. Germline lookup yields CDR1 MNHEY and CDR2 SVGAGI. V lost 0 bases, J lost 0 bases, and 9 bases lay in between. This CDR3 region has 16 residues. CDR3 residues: CASSYSRYSSYNEQFF. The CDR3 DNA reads TGTGCCAGCAGTTACTCCCGGTATAGCTCCTACAATGAGCAGTTCTTC.

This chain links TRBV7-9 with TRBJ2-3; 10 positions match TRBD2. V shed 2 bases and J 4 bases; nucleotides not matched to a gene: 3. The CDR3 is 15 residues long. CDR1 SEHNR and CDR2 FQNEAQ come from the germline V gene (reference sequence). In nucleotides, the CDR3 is TGTGCCAGCAGCTTACTAGCGGGAGTGGCAGATACGCAGTATTTT. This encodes CASSLLAGVADTQYF.

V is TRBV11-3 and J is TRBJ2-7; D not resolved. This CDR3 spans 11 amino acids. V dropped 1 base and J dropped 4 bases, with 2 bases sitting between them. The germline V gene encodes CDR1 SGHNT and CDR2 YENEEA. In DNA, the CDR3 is TGTGCCAGCAGCTTAGCTTACGAGCAGTACTTC. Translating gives CASSLAYEQYF.

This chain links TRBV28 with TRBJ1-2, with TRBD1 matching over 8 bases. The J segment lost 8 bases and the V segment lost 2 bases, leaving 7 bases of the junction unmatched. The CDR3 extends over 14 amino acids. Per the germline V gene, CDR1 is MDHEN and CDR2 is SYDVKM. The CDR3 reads CASSLPGQGRGYTF. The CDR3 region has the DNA TGTGCCAGCAGTTTACCCGGACAGGGAAGAGGCTACACCTTC.

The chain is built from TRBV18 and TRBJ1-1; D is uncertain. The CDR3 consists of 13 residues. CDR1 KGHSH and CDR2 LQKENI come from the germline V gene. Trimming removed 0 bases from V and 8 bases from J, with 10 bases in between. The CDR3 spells CASSPPSISEAFF. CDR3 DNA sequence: TGTGCCAGCTCACCACCTAGTATTTCAGAAGCTTTCTTT.

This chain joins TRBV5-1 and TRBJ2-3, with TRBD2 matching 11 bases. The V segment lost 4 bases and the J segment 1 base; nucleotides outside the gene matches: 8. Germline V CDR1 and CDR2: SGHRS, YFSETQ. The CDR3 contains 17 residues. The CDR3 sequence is CASSLAGTSGRTDTQYF. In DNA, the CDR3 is TGCGCCAGCAGCCTGGCCGGGACTAGCGGACGCACAGATACGCAGTATTTT.

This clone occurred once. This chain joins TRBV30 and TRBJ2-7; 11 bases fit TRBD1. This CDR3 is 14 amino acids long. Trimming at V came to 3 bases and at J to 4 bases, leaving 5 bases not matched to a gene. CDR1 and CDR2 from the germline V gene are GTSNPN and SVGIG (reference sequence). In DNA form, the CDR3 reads TGTGCCTGGAGGGGGAGGGACAGGGGGTACGAGCAGTACTTC. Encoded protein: CAWRGRDRGYEQYF.

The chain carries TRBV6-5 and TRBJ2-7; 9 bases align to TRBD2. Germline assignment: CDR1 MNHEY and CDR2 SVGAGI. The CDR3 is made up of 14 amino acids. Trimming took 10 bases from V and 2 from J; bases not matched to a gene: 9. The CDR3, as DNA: TGTGCCACCCACTCGCGGGAGGGCACCTACGAGCAGTACTTC. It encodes CATHSREGTYEQYF.

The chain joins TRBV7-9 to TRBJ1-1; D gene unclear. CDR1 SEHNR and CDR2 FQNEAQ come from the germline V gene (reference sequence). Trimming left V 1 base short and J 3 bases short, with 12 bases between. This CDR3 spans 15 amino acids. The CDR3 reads CASSLGLGQDTEAFF. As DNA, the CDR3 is TGTGCCAGCAGCTTAGGCCTCGGTCAGGACACTGAAGCTTTCTTT. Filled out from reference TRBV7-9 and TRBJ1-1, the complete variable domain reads DTGVSQNPRHKITKRGQNVTFRCDPISEHNRLYWYRQTLGQGPEFLTYFQNEAQLEKSRLLSDRFSAERPKGSFSTLEIQRTEQGDSAMYLCASSLGLGQDTEAFFGQGTRLTVV.

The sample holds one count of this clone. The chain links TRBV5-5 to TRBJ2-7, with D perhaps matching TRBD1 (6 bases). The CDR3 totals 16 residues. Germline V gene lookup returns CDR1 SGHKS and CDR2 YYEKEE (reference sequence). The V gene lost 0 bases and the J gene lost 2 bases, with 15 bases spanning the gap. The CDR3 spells CASSLEGTGSTYEQYF. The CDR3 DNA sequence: TGTGCCAGCAGCTTGGAAGGTACAGGGTCTACCTACGAGCAGTACTTC. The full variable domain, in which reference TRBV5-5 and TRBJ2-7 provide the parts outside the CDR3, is DAGVTQSPTHLIKTRGQQVTLRCSPISGHKSVSWYQQVLGQGPQFIFQYYEKEERGRGNFPDRFSARQFPNYSSELNVNALLLGDSALYLCASSLEGTGSTYEQYFGPGTRLTVT.

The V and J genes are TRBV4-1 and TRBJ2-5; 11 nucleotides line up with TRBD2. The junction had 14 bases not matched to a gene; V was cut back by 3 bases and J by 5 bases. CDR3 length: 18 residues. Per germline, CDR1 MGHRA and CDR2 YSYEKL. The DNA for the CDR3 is TGCGCCAGCAGCCAGCGAATACTAGCGGGAGAGTTTCCGGAGACCCAGTACTTC. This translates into CASSQRILAGEFPETQYF.

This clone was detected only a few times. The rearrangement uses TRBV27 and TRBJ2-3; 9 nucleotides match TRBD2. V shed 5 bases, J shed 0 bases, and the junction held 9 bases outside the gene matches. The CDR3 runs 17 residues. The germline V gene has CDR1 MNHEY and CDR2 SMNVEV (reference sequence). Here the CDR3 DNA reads TGTGCCAGCAGTCCGTTAGCGGGAGCCTCAAGCACAGATACGCAGTATTTT. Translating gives CASSPLAGASSTDTQYF.

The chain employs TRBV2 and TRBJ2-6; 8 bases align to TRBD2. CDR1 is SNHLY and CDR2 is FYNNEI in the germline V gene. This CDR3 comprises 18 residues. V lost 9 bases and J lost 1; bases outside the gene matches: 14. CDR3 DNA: TGTGCCAGTACATATACGGGGGGGCGGTATTCTGGGGCCAACGTCCTGACTTTC. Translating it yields CASTYTGGRYSGANVLTF.

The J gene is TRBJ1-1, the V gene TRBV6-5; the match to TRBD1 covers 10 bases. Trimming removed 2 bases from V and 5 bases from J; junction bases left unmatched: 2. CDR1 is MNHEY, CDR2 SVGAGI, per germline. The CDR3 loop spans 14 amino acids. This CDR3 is CASSYGTGVTEAFF. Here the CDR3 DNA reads TGTGCCAGCAGTTACGGGACAGGGGTGACTGAAGCTTTCTTT.

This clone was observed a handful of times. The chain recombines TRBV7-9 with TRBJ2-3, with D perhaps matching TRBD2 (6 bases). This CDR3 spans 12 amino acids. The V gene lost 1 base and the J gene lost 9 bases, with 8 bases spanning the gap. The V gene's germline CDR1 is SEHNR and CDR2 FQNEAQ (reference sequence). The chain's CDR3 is CASSLGGGTQYF. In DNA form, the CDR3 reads TGTGCCAGCAGCTTAGGTGGGGGGACGCAGTATTTT. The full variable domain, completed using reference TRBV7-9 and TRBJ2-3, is DTGVSQNPRHKITKRGQNVTFRCDPISEHNRLYWYRQTLGQGPEFLTYFQNEAQLEKSRLLSDRFSAERPKGSFSTLEIQRTEQGDSAMYLCASSLGGGTQYFGPGTRLTVL.

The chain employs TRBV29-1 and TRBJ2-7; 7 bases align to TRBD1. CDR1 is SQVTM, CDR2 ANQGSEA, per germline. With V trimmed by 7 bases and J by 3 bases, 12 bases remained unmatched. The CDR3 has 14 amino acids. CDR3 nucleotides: TGCAGCGCCTCCGGTCGGGACAGATTCTACGAGCAGTACTTC. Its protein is CSASGRDRFYEQYF.

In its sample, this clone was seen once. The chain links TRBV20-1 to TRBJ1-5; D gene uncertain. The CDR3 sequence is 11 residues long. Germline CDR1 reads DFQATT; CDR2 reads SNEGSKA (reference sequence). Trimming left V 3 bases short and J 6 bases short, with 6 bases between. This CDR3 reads CSARESQPQHF. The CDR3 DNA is TGCAGTGCTAGGGAGAGTCAGCCCCAGCATTTT.

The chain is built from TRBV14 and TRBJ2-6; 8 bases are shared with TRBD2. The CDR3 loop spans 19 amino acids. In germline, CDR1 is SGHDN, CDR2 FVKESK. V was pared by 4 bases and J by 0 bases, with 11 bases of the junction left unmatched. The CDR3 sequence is CASSLLGRGSSSGANVLTF. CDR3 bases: TGTGCCAGCAGCCTCCTCGGGAGGGGTTCTAGCTCTGGGGCCAACGTCCTGACTTTC.

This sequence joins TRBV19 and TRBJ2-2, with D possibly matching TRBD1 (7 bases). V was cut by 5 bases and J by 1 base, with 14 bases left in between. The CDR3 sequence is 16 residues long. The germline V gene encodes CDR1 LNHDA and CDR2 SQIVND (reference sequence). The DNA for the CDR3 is TGTGCCAGTAGTGGCCGCGGGACAGTGAACACCGGGGAGCTGTTTTTT. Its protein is CASSGRGTVNTGELFF.

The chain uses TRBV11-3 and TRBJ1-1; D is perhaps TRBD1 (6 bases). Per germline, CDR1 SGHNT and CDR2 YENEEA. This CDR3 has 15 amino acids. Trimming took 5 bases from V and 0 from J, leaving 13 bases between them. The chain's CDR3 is CASSRGQSMNTEAFF. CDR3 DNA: TGTGCCAGCAGCCGCGGACAGTCCATGAACACTGAAGCTTTCTTT.

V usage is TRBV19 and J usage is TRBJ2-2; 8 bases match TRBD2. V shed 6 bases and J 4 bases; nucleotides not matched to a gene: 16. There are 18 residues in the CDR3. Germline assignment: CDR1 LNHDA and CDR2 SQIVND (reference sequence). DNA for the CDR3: TGTGCCAGTAGAGGGCCGCATCGGATAGCGGGAATCACCGGGGAGCTGTTTTTT. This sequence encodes CASRGPHRIAGITGELFF. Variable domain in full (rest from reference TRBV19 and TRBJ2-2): DGGITQSPKYLFRKEGQNVTLSCEQNLNHDAMYWYRQDPGQGLRLIYYSQIVNDFQKGDIAEGYSVSREKKESFPLTVTSAQKNPTAFYLCASRGPHRIAGITGELFFGEGSRLTVL.

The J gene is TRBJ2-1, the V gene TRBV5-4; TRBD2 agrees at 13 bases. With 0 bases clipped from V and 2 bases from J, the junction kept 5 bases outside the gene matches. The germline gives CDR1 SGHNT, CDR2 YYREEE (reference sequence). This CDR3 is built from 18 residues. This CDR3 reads CASSLGTSGSRPYNEQFF. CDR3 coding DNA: TGTGCCAGCAGCTTGGGGACTAGCGGGAGTAGGCCCTACAATGAGCAGTTCTTC.

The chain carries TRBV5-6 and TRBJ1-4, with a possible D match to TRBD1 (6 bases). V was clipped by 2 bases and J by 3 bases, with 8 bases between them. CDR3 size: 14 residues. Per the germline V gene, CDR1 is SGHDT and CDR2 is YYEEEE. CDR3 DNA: TGTGCCAGCAGCTTCGGACAGTCTAATGAAAAACTGTTTTTT. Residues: CASSFGQSNEKLFF. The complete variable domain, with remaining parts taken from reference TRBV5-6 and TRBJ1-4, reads DAGVTQSPTHLIKTRGQQVTLRCSPKSGHDTVSWYQQALGQGPQFIFQYYEEEERQRGNFPDRFSGHQFPNYSSELNVNALLLGDSALYLCASSFGQSNEKLFFGSGTQLSVL.

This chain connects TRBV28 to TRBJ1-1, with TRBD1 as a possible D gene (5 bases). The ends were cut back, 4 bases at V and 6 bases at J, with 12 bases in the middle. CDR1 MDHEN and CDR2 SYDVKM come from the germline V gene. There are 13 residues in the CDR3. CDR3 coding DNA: TGTGCCAGCAGTTCGCAGGGTATCCCTGAAGCTTTCTTT. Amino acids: CASSSQGIPEAFF.

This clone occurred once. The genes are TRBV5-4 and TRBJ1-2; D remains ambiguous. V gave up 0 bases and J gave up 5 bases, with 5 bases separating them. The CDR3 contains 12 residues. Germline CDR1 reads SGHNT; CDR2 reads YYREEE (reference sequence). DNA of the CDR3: TGTGCCAGCAGCTTGGACAGTTATGGCTACACCTTC. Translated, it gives CASSLDSYGYTF.

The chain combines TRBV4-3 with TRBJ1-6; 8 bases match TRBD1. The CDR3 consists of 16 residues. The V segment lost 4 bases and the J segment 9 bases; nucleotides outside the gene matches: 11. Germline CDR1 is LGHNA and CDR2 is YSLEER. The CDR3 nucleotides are TGCGCCAGCAGCCCAACCTGGGGGGACAGGACTTCACCCCTCCACTTT. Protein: CASSPTWGDRTSPLHF.

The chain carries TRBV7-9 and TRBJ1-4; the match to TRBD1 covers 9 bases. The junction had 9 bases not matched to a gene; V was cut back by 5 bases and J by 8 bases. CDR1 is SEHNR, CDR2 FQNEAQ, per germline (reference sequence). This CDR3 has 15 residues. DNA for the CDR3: TGTGCCAGCAGCAGCCGGACAGGGGATGAGGAAAAACTGTTTTTT. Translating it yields CASSSRTGDEEKLFF.

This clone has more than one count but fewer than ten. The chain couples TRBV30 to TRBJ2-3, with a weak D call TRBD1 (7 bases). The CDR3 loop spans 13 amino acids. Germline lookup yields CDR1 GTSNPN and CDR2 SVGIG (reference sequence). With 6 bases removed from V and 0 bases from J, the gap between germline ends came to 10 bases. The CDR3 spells CACSGGSTDTQYF. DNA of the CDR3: TGTGCCTGCTCAGGGGGGAGCACAGATACGCAGTATTTT.

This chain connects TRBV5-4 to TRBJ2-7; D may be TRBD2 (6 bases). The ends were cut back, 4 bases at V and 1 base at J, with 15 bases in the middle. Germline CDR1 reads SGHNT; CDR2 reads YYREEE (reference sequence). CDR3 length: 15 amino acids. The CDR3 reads CASSQDETSSYEQYF. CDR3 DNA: TGTGCCAGCAGCCAAGATGAGACTAGTTCCTACGAGCAGTACTTC.